The 6 T cell receptor beta chains listed next were all sequenced from one sample in a study of blood T cell repertoires in COVID-19. The assay was immunoSEQ multiplex PCR, and TCRdb's table has in-frame clones only and misses some. The sample lists around 70,000 clones, approximately 80% seen once, with 4.8% in the top ten. Material: peripheral blood. These TCRs come from an elderly woman with active or convalescent COVID-19.

A few counts support this clone. V and J are TRBV18 and TRBJ2-7, with TRBD1 as a possible D gene (6 bases). Germline CDR1 and CDR2: KGHSH and LQKENI. The CDR3 consists of 14 residues. Trimming took off 2 bases at V and 3 bases at J, with 11 bases between the two ends. CDR3 DNA sequence: TGTGCCAGCTCACCATTCCAGGACAGCTACGAGCAGTACTTC. Encoded protein: CASSPFQDSYEQYF.

The rearrangement uses TRBV3-1 (or the pseudogene TRBV3-2) and TRBJ1-1; tentatively, D is TRBD1 (5 bases). The CDR3 is made up of 15 amino acids. Germline V gene data show CDR1 as LGHDT and CDR2 as YNNKEL (reference sequence). V shed 8 bases and J shed 1 base, with 17 bases lying between them. CDR3 DNA sequence: TGTGCCAGCTCTAAGAAGGAGGGGTGGAACACTGAAGCTTTCTTT. It encodes CASSKKEGWNTEAFF.

The chain is built from TRBV27 and TRBJ1-3; D gene uncertain. In germline, CDR1 is MNHEY, CDR2 SMNVEV (reference sequence). The V gene lost 3 bases and the J gene lost 2 bases, with 8 bases spanning the gap. The CDR3 sequence is 14 residues long. The CDR3 sequence is CASSFLPPGNTIYF. The CDR3 bases are TGTGCCAGCAGTTTTCTCCCCCCTGGAAACACCATATATTTT.

The gene calls are TRBV11-2 and TRBJ2-5; 7 nucleotides line up with TRBD1. CDR3 size: 14 residues. Germline CDR1 and CDR2: SGHAT and FQNNGV. V shed 4 bases and J 0 bases; nucleotides not matched to a gene: 2. CDR3 protein: CASSSTGYQETQYF. The CDR3, as DNA: TGTGCCAGCAGCTCGACAGGGTACCAAGAGACCCAGTACTTC.

The rearrangement uses TRBV24-1 and TRBJ2-2; 16 bases map to TRBD2. The junction had 9 bases not matched to a gene; V was cut back by 1 base and J by 2 bases. Per the germline V gene, CDR1 is KGHDR and CDR2 is SFDVKD. This CDR3 has 21 amino acids. This chain's CDR3 is CATSDFRLGLAGGSNTGELFF. CDR3 sequence (DNA): TGTGCCACCAGTGATTTCCGCCTGGGACTAGCGGGAGGGTCCAACACCGGGGAGCTGTTTTTT.

Notes on this clone: One end of the junction is discordant with germline, which a read error may explain. This chain uses TRBV20-1 with TRBJ2-5; D not resolved. CDR1 DFQATT and CDR2 SNEGSKA come from the germline V gene (reference sequence). This CDR3 is built from 12 residues. The CDR3 DNA follows: TGCAGCGCTAGTACTAACCAAGAGACCCAGTACTTC. Amino acid sequence: CSASTNQETQYF.